The present T cell receptor (beta chain) was sequenced within a study of shared clonotypes between healthy human individuals. Study information: A couple of female and three male donors aged 18 to 49 were enrolled. Each donor's CD4 naive and CD4 memory cells filled three plates apiece, CD8 naive two, and CD8 memory one. Study-level findings and limits: Genetic and exposure-history diversity was limited by the small donor number. A generally larger estimated richness was seen in naive subsets than in memory subsets.

Points on this clone: Antigen: not known.

The data were produced by immunoSEQ multiplex PCR, yet TCRdb's version contains in-frame clones alone and is incomplete. The sample yields 2 million to 2.5 million clones, 90% to 95% seen once. The receptor was isolated from a man aged 18 to 30 in good health. Sequenced sample: naive CD4+ T cells sorted from blood. The subset was: CD45RA+ positively selected.

This CDR3 reads CASSPVGVANTGELFF. In DNA form, the CDR3 reads TGTGCCAGCAGTCCCGTTGGAGTTGCGAACACCGGGGAGCTGTTTTTT. V and J are TRBV28 and TRBJ2-2, with D unclear. The CDR3 extends over 16 amino acids. Germline V CDR1 and CDR2: MDHEN, SYDVKM. The ends were cut back, 5 bases at V and 0 bases at J, with 13 bases in the middle.